This T cell receptor (beta chain) was recorded in a study of CD8 T cells in Susac syndrome. The wider study: Active disease was present in 5 or 6 of the sequenced Susac syndrome patients, and remission in 8 or 9. The Susac syndrome patients were therapy-naive, on corticosteroids, or on intravenous immunoglobulin alone at blood draw.

V was pared by 0 bases and J by 7 bases, with 16 bases between. The CDR3 sequence is 15 residues long. Looked up from germline, CDR1 is DFQATT and CDR2 is SNEGSKA (reference sequence). The patients with Susac syndrome were individuals who fulfilled the recently defined diagnostic criteria for disease that was either definite or probable. An amount of RNA that ranged from roughly 0.45 to 1 ug was reverse transcribed with random hexamers. The amplification used immunoSEQ multiplex PCR on TCR beta CDR3; it spanned 54 Vbeta and 13 Jbeta. TCRdb used MiXCR to reprocess the immunoSEQ multiplex PCR reads, holding one entry per CDR3 protein. Of roughly 140,000 distinct CDR3 sequences in the sample, more than 90% were seen once.

The TCR sequence derives from a human donor with Susac syndrome. This sequence joins TRBV20-1 and TRBJ2-1, with D perhaps matching TRBD2 (6 bases). The specimen sequenced was CD4+ T cells from PBMCs. CDR3 loop: CSARDRVGAGNEQFF. For the CDR3, the DNA is TGCAGTGCTAGAGATCGAGTCGGGGCGGGGAATGAGCAGTTCTTC.